This T cell receptor (beta chain) was recorded in a study of radiotherapy plus CTLA-4 blockade in lung cancer. Whole-study findings and limits: TCR clones from tumors expanded in blood after radiotherapy plus ipilimumab.

The data were produced by immunoSEQ multiplex PCR, yet TCRdb's version contains in-frame clones alone and is incomplete. This sample has about 59,000 clones, with 60% to 80% found just once. This CDR3 has 13 amino acids. With 3 bases removed from V and 7 bases from J, the gap between germline ends came to 13 bases. Germline V gene sequence: CDR1 SQVTM, CDR2 ANQGSEA. Points on this clone: Antigen: not known.

Ipilimumab CTLA-4 blockade and focal radiation were given to patients with chemo-refractory metastatic non-small-cell lung cancer. This specimen was peripheral blood, taken from a patient treated with radiotherapy plus ipilimumab. V and J are TRBV29-1 and TRBJ2-1; D remains unclear. This clonotype was sampled from a human donor with non-small cell lung cancer who had a complete response to radiotherapy plus ipilimumab. The chain's CDR3 is CSVDHGGINEQFF. In nucleotides, the CDR3 is TGCAGCGTTGATCATGGCGGCATTAATGAGCAGTTCTTC.